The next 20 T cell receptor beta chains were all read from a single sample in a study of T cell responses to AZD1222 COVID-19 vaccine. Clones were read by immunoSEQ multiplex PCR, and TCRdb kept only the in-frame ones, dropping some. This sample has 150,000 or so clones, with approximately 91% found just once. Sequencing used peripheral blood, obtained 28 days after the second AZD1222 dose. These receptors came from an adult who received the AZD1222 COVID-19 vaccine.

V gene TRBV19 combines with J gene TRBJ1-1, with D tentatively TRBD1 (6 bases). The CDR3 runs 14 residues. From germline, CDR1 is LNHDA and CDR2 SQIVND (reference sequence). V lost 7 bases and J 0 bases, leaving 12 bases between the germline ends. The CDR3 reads CASTQGFVNTEAFF. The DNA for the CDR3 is TGTGCCAGTACGCAGGGGTTTGTGAACACTGAAGCTTTCTTT.

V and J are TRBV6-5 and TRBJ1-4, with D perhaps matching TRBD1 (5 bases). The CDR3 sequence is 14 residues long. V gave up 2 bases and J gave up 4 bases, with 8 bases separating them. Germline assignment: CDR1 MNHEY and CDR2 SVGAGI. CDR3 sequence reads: CASSYLQGNEKLFF. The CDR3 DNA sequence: TGTGCCAGCAGTTACCTGCAGGGTAATGAAAAACTGTTTTTT.

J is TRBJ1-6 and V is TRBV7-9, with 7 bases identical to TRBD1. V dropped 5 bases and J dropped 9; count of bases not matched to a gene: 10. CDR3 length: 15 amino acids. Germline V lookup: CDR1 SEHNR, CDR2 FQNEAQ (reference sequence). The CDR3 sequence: CASSPHGGDSSPLHF. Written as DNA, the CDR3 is TGTGCCAGCAGCCCCCACGGGGGGGACAGTTCACCCCTCCACTTT.

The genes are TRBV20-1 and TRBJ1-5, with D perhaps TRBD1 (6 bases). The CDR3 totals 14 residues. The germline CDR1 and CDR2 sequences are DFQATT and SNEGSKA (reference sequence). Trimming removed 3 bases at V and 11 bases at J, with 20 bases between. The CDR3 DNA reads TGCAGTGCTAGTGCGGGGGCCGGTGGCCGGGCCCAGCATTTT. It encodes CSASAGAGGRAQHF.

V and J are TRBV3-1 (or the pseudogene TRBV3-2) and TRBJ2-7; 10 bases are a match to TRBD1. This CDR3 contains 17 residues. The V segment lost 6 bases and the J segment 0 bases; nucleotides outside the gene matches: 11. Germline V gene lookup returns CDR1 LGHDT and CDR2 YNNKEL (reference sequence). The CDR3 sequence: CASRLNGGQGSSYEQYF. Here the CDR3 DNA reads TGTGCCAGCAGACTCAACGGGGGACAGGGGAGCTCCTACGAGCAGTACTTC.

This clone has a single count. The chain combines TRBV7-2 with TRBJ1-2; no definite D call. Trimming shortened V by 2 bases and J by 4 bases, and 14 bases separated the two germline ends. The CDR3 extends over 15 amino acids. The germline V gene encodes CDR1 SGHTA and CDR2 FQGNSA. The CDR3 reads CASSLNRGDPYGYTF. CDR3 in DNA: TGTGCCAGCAGCTTAAACAGAGGCGATCCCTATGGCTACACCTTC.

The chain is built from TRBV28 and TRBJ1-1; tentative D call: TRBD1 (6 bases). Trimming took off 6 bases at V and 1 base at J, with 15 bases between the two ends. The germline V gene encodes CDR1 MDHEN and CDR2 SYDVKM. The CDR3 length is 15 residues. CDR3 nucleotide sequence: TGTGCCAGCAGCCCGCGGGGGCAGGGGAACACTGAAGCTTTCTTT. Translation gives CASSPRGQGNTEAFF.

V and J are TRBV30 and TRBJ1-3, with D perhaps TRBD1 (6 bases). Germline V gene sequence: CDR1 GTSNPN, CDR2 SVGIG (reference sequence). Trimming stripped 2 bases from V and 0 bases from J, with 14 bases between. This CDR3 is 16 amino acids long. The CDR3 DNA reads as TGTGCCTGGAGTCTAGGGGGGCTCAACTCTGGAAACACCATATATTTT. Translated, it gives CAWSLGGLNSGNTIYF.

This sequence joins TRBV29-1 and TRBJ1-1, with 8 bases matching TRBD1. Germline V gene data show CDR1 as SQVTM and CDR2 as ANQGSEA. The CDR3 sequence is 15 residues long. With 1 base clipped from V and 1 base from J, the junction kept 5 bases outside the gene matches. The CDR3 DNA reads TGCAGCGTTGAAGGACAGGGGACGCCGAACACTGAAGCTTTCTTT. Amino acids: CSVEGQGTPNTEAFF. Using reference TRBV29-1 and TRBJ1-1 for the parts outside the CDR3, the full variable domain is SAVISQKPSRDICQRGTSLTIQCQVDSQVTMMFWYRQQPGQSLTLIATANQGSEATYESGFVIDKFPISRPNLTFSTLTVSNMSPEDSSIYLCSVEGQGTPNTEAFFGQGTRLTVV.

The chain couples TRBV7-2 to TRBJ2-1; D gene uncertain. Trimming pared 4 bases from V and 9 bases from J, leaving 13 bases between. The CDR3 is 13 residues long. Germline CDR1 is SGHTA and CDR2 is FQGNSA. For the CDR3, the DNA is TGTGCCAGCAGCTCTCTCCCGGTTGGTGAGCAGTTCTTC. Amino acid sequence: CASSSLPVGEQFF.

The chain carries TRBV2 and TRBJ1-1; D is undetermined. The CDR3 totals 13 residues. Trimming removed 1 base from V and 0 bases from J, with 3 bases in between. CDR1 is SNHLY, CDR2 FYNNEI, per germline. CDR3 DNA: TGTGCCAGCAGTGAAGGGTTGAACACTGAAGCTTTCTTT. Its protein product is CASSEGLNTEAFF.

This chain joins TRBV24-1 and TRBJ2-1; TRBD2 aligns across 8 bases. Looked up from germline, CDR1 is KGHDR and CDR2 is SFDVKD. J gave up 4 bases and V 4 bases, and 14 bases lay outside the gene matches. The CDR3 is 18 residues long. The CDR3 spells CATSDTDTGLGLYNEQFF. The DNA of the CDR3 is TGTGCCACCAGTGACACCGATACGGGACTAGGCCTTTACAATGAGCAGTTCTTC.

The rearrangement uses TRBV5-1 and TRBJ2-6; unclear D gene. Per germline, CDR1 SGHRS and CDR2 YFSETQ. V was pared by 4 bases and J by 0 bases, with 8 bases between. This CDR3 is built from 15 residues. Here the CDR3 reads CASSPRRSGANVLTF. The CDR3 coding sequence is TGCGCCAGCAGCCCCCGCCGCTCTGGGGCCAACGTCCTGACTTTC.

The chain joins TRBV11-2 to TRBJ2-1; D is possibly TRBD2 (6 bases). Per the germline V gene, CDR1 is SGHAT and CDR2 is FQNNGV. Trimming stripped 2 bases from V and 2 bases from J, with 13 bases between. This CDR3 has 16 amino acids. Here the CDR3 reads CASSLLGGMTYNEQFF. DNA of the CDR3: TGTGCCAGCAGCTTATTGGGGGGAATGACCTACAATGAGCAGTTCTTC. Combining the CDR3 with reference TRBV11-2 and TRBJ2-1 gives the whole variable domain EAGVAQSPRYKIIEKRQSVAFWCNPISGHATLYWYQQILGQGPKLLIQFQNNGVVDDSQLPKDRFSAERLKGVDSTLKIQPAKLEDSAVYLCASSLLGGMTYNEQFFGPGTRLTVL.

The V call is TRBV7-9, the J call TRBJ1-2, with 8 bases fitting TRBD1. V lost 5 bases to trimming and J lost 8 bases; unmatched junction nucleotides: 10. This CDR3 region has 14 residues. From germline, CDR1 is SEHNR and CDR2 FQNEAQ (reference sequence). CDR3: CASSPGQGSHGYTF. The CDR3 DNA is TGTGCCAGCAGCCCCGGACAGGGTAGCCACGGCTACACCTTC. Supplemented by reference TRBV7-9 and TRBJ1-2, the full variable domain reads DTGVSQNPRHKITKRGQNVTFRCDPISEHNRLYWYRQTLGQGPEFLTYFQNEAQLEKSRLLSDRFSAERPKGSFSTLEIQRTEQGDSAMYLCASSPGQGSHGYTFGSGTRLTVV.

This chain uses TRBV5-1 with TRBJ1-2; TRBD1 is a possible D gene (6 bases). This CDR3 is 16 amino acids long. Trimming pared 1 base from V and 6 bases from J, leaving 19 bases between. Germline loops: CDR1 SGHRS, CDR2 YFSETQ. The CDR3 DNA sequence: TGCGCCAGCAGCTTGTCTCAGCAAACAGGGACGAATGGCTACACCTTC. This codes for CASSLSQQTGTNGYTF.

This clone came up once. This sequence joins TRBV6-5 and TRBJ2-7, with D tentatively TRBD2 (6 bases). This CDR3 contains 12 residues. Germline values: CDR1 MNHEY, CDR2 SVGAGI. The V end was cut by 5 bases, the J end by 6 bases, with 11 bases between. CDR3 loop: CASSLQGGEQYF. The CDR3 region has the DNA TGTGCCAGCAGTCTTCAGGGAGGCGAGCAGTACTTC.

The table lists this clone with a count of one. CDR3 nucleotides: TGTGCCAGTAGTATCCCCCAGGTGAACACTGAAGCTTTCTTT. As protein: CASSIPQVNTEAFF. The V and J genes are TRBV19 and TRBJ1-1; the D is unclear. This CDR3 region has 14 residues. Germline V gene lookup returns CDR1 LNHDA and CDR2 SQIVND (reference sequence). V was shortened by 3 bases and J by 0 bases, with 8 bases between the two germline ends.

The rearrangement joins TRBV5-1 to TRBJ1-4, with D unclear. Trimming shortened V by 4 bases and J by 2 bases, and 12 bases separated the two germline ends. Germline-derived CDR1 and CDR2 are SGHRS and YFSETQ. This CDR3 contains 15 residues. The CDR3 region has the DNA TGCGCCAGCAGCCTGAGTCTTAGGACTAATGAAAAACTGTTTTTT. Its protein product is CASSLSLRTNEKLFF.

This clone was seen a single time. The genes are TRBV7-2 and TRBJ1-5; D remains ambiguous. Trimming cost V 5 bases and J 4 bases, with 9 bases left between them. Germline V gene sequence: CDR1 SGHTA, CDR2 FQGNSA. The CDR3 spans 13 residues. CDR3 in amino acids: CASSPDANQPQHF. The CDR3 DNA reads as TGTGCCAGCAGCCCGGACGCTAATCAGCCCCAGCATTTT.